This T cell receptor beta chain is from a study of vaccination effects on CD4 cells after COVID-19. Looking at the study overall: Two-dose vaccination with either BNT162b2 or mRNA-1273 was given to the participants.

Notes on this clone: No antigen is known for it.

Sequencing followed a ViraFEST assay step that expanded antigen-specific CD4+ T cells with viral peptide pools. Following 10 days of culture, CD4+ T cells were isolated. Wells containing two million PBMC each were cultured with around 9.1 IU/ml IL-2 and approximately 10 ug/ml peptides. Repertoires were generated with immunoSEQ multiplex PCR, while TCRdb's copy carries only in-frame clones and drops some. The table records tens of thousands of clones, about three quarters of them present only once. The sequences come from CD4+ T cells from PBMCs cultured with HCoV-229E spike peptides, collected before COVID-19 vaccination. This receptor was taken from a human donor who received a COVID-19 vaccine.

The CDR3 reads CATSIAGVSADTQYF. The CDR3 DNA reads as TGTGCCACCAGTATAGCGGGAGTTTCGGCAGATACGCAGTATTTT. The V gene is TRBV15, the J gene TRBJ2-3; 9 nucleotides line up with TRBD2. This CDR3 has 15 amino acids. Germline V gene lookup returns CDR1 LNHNV and CDR2 YYDKDF (reference sequence). After removal of 6 bases from V and 4 bases from J, the junction contained 8 bases not matched to a gene.